The 18 T cell receptor beta chains reported below all come from one sample, sequenced in a study of breast tumors, draining lymph nodes, adjacent tissues. Breast cancer patients provided tissue from their axillary draining lymph nodes. TCRdb re-analysed the multiplex PCR reads in MiXCR, keeping a single row per CDR3 protein. The data show 170,000 or so distinct CDR3 sequences, roughly 30% seen once. Sequencing was carried out using axillary lymph node tissue. Receptors were obtained from a female donor with breast cancer. Some clones in this sample may be carry-over from other donors' samples.

J is TRBJ2-7 and V is TRBV7-8, with 10 nucleotides matching TRBD1. J lost 6 bases, V lost 5 bases, and 16 bases had no gene match. The CDR3 totals 17 residues. The germline V gene has CDR1 SGHVS and CDR2 FQNEAQ. CDR3 sequence (DNA): TGTGCCAGCAGCATTACCGGGACAGGGGCCACCGTGGGCGAGCAGTACTTC. Its translation is CASSITGTGATVGEQYF.

This clonotype was observed many times. V and J are TRBV4-1 and TRBJ2-3, with D unclear. V lost 4 bases, J lost 1 base, and 6 bases lay in between. Germline-derived CDR1 and CDR2 are MGHRA and YSYEKL. This CDR3 has 13 amino acids. CDR3 region: CASSPTGTDTQYF. CDR3 coding DNA: TGCGCCAGCAGCCCAACGGGCACAGATACGCAGTATTTT.

This clonotype was picked up many times. The chain joins TRBV30 to TRBJ2-5, with unresolved D. CDR1 is GTSNPN and CDR2 is SVGIG in the germline V gene (reference sequence). Trimming cost V 1 base and J 4 bases, with 7 bases left between them. This CDR3 is built from 12 residues. CDR3 protein: CAWSGSGETQYF. The CDR3 DNA reads TGTGCCTGGAGTGGTAGTGGAGAGACCCAGTACTTC. The full variable domain, with the rest looked up from reference TRBV30 and TRBJ2-5, is SQTIHQWPATLVQPVGSPLSLECTVEGTSNPNLYWYRQAAGRGLQLLFYSVGIGQISSEVPQNLSASRPQDRQFILSSKKLLLSDSGFYLCAWSGSGETQYFGPGTRLLVL.

This clonotype was observed at least ten times. The rearrangement uses TRBV20-1 and TRBJ2-7; 11 nucleotides line up with TRBD1. The CDR3 length is 13 residues. Germline assignment: CDR1 DFQATT and CDR2 SNEGSKA (reference sequence). The V gene end was trimmed by 6 bases and the J gene end by 3 bases; junction bases not matched to a gene: 4. The CDR3 region is CSARDRGVYEQYF. In DNA, the CDR3 is TGCAGTGCGAGGGACAGGGGGGTCTACGAGCAGTACTTC.

Many counts were recorded for this clonotype. The chain is built from TRBV29-1 and TRBJ1-5; 7 nucleotides agree with TRBD1. The germline V gene encodes CDR1 SQVTM and CDR2 ANQGSEA. The CDR3 runs 14 residues. With V trimmed by 0 bases and J by 4 bases, 3 bases remained unmatched. Written as DNA, the CDR3 is TGCAGCGTTGAAGACCGGGACAGTAATCAGCCCCAGCATTTT. It encodes CSVEDRDSNQPQHF. The variable domain in full, with the rest retrieved from reference TRBV29-1 and TRBJ1-5, is SAVISQKPSRDICQRGTSLTIQCQVDSQVTMMFWYRQQPGQSLTLIATANQGSEATYESGFVIDKFPISRPNLTFSTLTVSNMSPEDSSIYLCSVEDRDSNQPQHFGDGTRLSIL.

Of note for this clonotype: A read error may be the cause here, since a much bigger clone is one base away. The chain links TRBV19 to TRBJ1-4; a weak D match, TRBD1 (6 bases). The germline V gene has CDR1 LNHDA and CDR2 SQIVND (reference sequence). V lost 5 bases to trimming and J lost 10 bases, with 20 bases between them. CDR3 length: 15 residues. The CDR3 spells CASSPPAGGRGKLFF. CDR3 sequence (DNA): TGTGCCAGTAGTCCCCCCGCGGGGGGCCGCGGAAAACTGTTTTTT.

The chain links TRBV14 to TRBJ1-5; 8 bases are a match to TRBD1. CDR1 and CDR2 (germline): SGHDN, FVKESK. The CDR3 length is 15 residues. J gave up 7 bases and V 5 bases, and 10 bases lay outside the gene matches. The chain's CDR3 is CASSTRQGQGQPQHF. The DNA of the CDR3 is TGTGCCAGCAGCACGCGACAGGGGCAGGGGCAGCCCCAGCATTTT. Complete variable domain (other parts from reference TRBV14 and TRBJ1-5): EAGVTQFPSHSVIEKGQTVTLRCDPISGHDNLYWYRRVMGKEIKFLLHFVKESKQDESGMPNNRFLAERTGGTYSTLKVQPAELEDSGVYFCASSTRQGQGQPQHFGDGTRLSIL.

This clonotype was detected ten times or more. This sequence joins TRBV7-9 and TRBJ2-7, with 11 bases lining up with TRBD2. This CDR3 spans 14 amino acids. Germline CDR1 reads SEHNR; CDR2 reads FQNEAQ (reference sequence). The V gene end was trimmed by 3 bases and the J gene end by 6 bases; junction bases not matched to a gene: 4. CDR3 DNA: TGTGCCAGCAGCTTGCTAGCGGGGGGCCTCGAGCAGTACTTC. Amino acids: CASSLLAGGLEQYF.

This clonotype has ten or more counts. This chain connects TRBV7-2 to TRBJ2-5; weak D call: TRBD2 (6 bases). Germline CDR1 reads SGHTA; CDR2 reads FQGNSA. With 5 bases removed from V and 0 bases from J, the gap between germline ends came to 10 bases. The CDR3 runs to 14 residues. This CDR3 reads CASSPPSDQETQYF. The CDR3 DNA reads TGTGCCAGCAGCCCTCCTAGCGACCAAGAGACCCAGTACTTC.

With regard to this clonotype: Possible read error: a much larger clone is one base away. V and J are TRBV4-2 and TRBJ1-2; D gene uncertain. V lost 0 bases to trimming and J lost 0 bases, with 11 bases between them. The germline CDR1 and CDR2 sequences are LGHNA and YNFKEQ. This CDR3 has 16 residues. The CDR3 reads CASSQDLVRPNYGYTF. The CDR3 nucleotides read TGTGCCAGCAGCCAAGATTTAGTCAGACCTAACTATGGCTACACCTTC.

The rearrangement uses TRBV2 and TRBJ2-7; tentative D call: TRBD2 (7 bases). The CDR3 is 14 amino acids. Germline loops: CDR1 SNHLY, CDR2 FYNNEI. Trimming pared 8 bases from V and 1 base from J, leaving 15 bases between. The CDR3 is CASFGGGPSYEQYF. CDR3 DNA sequence: TGTGCCAGCTTCGGCGGGGGCCCTTCCTACGAGCAGTACTTC.

This sequence joins TRBV7-2 and TRBJ2-3; D is perhaps TRBD2 (8 bases). Germline lookup yields CDR1 SGHTA and CDR2 FQGNSA. V gave up 6 bases and J gave up 4 bases, with 17 bases separating them. The CDR3 spans 15 residues. The CDR3 nucleotides are TGTGCCAGCAGACGTAGCGGGGACAGAGCAGATACGCAGTATTTT. Translated: CASRRSGDRADTQYF.

This chain links TRBV12-3 or TRBV12-4 with TRBJ1-3; a weak D match, TRBD1 (6 bases). Trimming left V 9 bases short and J 3 bases short, with 18 bases between. This CDR3 has 15 residues. Here the CDR3 DNA reads TGTGCCAGTTGCCGGGACATAAACGGTGGAAACACCATATATTTT. Amino acid sequence: CASCRDINGGNTIYF.

The V gene is TRBV19, the J gene TRBJ2-3; D perhaps matches TRBD2 (5 bases). The V gene's germline CDR1 is LNHDA and CDR2 SQIVND (reference sequence). This CDR3 region has 13 residues. V lost 4 bases to trimming and J lost 11 bases, with 16 bases between them. In nucleotides, the CDR3 is TGTGCCAGTAGTACCCGACGGGGTCATGAGCAGTATTTT. Amino acid sequence: CASSTRRGHEQYF.

This clonotype was observed many times. This sequence joins TRBV13 and TRBJ2-3; D is unclear. The CDR3 is 11 amino acids. Trimming removed 2 bases from V and 6 bases from J, with 3 bases in between. Germline CDR1 PRHDT, CDR2 FYEKMQ (reference sequence). The CDR3 here is CASSLKDTQYF. The DNA for the CDR3 is TGTGCCAGCAGCTTAAAGGATACGCAGTATTTT.

Of note for this clonotype: A read error may be the cause here, since a much bigger clone is one base away. The CDR3 protein is CASSVEGSRLYGSTF. CDR3 coding DNA: TGTGCCAGCAGCGTAGAGGGTTCTAGGTTATATGGCTCCACCTTC. This rearrangement joins TRBV9 to TRBJ1-2; D ambiguous. The CDR3 is 15 amino acids. Germline V lookup: CDR1 SGDLS, CDR2 YYNGEE.

This clonotype was seen repeatedly, ten times or more. The rearrangement links TRBV19 to TRBJ1-2; D remains unclear. The CDR3 contains 14 residues. Germline V gene data show CDR1 as LNHDA and CDR2 as SQIVND (reference sequence). V was shortened by 5 bases and J by 4 bases, with 14 bases between the two germline ends. For the CDR3, the DNA is TGTGCCAGTAGTCTTCAACAGAGCTTCTATGGCTACACCTTC. Its translation is CASSLQQSFYGYTF.

As for this clonotype: A much larger clone differs by one base, so this may be a read error. A read error is likely, as this CDR3 ends without the conserved phenylalanine or tryptophan. J is TRBJ2-2 and V is TRBV7-2, with no clear D. With 2 bases removed from V and 5 bases from J, the gap between germline ends came to 9 bases. Germline CDR1 is SGHTA and CDR2 is FQGNSA. CDR3 length: 14 residues. CDR3 sequence reads: CASSLNRETGELFL. The CDR3 bases are TGTGCCAGCAGCTTAAACAGAGAAACCGGGGAGCTGTTTCTT.